This record concerns one T cell receptor beta chain sequence. Its antigen is still unknown. The sample holds no much larger clone one base away, and base qualities are not on file. These data are taken from a study of shared T cell receptors in the human thymus (dated by TCRdb to the early 2020s). Broadly, across the study: The study examined how self-reactive, shared T-cell receptor alpha chains are generated in the human thymus.

Relative to germline, V is missing 5 bases and J is missing 2 bases, with 5 bases of the junction outside any gene match. The germline V gene specifies SGHRS as CDR1 and YFSETQ as CDR2. From the cysteine through the phenylalanine, the CDR3 covers 15 amino acids. The sequence is cut down to CDR3 DNA, 45 bases in frame from base 1. The library relied on the immunoSEQ multiplex PCR assay. TCRdb carries this immuneACCESS record with in-frame sequences only. Its versions omit some clonotypes, under half of them owing to an unresolved V gene in the studies checked, with the rest unexplained. The sample records under 450,000 clones, more than 85% of which are singletons. The ten largest clones represent around 0.018% of the sample.

The sequencing input was thymocytes. Recombination connected TRBV5-1 to TRBJ2-3; TRBD2 aligns with 10 central bases. The TCR originated in a human donor. Here the CDR3 is given as CASRGLAAPTDTQYF. The nucleotide sequence is given as TGCGCCAGCAGAGGACTAGCGGCACCCACAGATACGCAGTATTTT.